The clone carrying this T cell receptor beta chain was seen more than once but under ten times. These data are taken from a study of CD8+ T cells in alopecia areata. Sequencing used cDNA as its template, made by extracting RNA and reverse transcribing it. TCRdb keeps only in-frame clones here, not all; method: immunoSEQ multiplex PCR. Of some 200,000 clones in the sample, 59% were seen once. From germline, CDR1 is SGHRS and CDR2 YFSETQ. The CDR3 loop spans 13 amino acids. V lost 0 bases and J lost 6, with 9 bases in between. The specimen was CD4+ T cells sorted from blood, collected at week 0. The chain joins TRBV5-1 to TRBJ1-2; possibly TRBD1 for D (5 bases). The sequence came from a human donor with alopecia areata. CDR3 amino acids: CASSLAGTDGYTF. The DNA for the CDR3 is TGCGCCAGCAGCTTGGCGGGGACGGATGGCTACACCTTC. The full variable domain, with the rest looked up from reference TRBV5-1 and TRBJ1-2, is KAGVTQTPRYLIKTRGQQVTLSCSPISGHRSVSWYQQTPGQGLQFLFEYFSETQRNKGNFPGRFSGRQFSNSRSEMNVSTLELGDSALYLCASSLAGTDGYTFGSGTRLTVV.